This TCR beta chain stems from a study of cytomegalovirus exposure and HLA in healthy donors. This PCR relied on a set of 60 Vbeta primers and 13 Jbeta primers. Some clones are missing from TCRdb's copy, which holds only in-frame ones; the method was immunoSEQ multiplex PCR. This table has roughly 150,000 clones, more than 75% appearing once. V was pared by 2 bases and J by 3 bases, with 11 bases between. From germline, CDR1 is KGHSH and CDR2 LQKENI. This CDR3 is built from 15 residues. This clonotype was sampled from a woman between 35 and 50 years old in good health and CMV-seronegative. The V gene is TRBV18, the J gene TRBJ2-1; D is perhaps TRBD1 (6 bases). The specimen was PBMCs. CDR3 protein: CASSPIRDNYNEQFF. The CDR3 bases are TGTGCCAGCTCACCAATCAGGGACAACTACAATGAGCAGTTCTTC. Based on the CDR3 plus reference TRBV18 and TRBJ2-1, the full variable domain is NAGVMQNPRHLVRRRGQEARLRCSPMKGHSHVYWYRQLPEEGLKFMVYLQKENIIDESGMPKERFSAEFPKEGPSILRIQQVVRGDSAAYFCASSPIRDNYNEQFFGPGTRLTVL.